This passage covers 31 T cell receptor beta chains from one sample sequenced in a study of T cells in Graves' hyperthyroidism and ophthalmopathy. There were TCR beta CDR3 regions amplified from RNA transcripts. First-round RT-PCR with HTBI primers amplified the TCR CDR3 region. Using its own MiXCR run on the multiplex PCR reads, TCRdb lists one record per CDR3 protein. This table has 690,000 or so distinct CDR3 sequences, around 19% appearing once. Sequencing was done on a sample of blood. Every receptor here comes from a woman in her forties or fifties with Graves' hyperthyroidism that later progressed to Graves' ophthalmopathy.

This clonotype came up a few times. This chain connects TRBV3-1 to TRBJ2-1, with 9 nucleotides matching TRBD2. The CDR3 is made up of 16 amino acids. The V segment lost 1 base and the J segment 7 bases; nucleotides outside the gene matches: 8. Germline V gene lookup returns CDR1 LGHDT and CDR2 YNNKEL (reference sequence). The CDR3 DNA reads TGTGCCAGCAGCCAAGTCCCCCTAGCGGGGATAAATGAGCAGTTCTTC. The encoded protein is CASSQVPLAGINEQFF.

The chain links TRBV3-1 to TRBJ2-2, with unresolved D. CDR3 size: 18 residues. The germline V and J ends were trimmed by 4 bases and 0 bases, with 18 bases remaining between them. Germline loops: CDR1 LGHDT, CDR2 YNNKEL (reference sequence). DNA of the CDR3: TGTGCCAGCAGCCCGCCGGCCGGTGGTTTCGCGAACACCGGGGAGCTGTTTTTT. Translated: CASSPPAGGFANTGELFF.

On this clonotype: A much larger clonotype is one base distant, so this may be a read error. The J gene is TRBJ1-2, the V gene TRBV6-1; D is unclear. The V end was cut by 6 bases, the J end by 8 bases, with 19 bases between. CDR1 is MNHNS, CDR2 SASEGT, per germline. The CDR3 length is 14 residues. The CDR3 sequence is CASRPAPSVQGYTF. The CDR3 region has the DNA TGTGCCAGCAGACCCGCCCCCTCAGTCCAGGGCTACACCTTC.

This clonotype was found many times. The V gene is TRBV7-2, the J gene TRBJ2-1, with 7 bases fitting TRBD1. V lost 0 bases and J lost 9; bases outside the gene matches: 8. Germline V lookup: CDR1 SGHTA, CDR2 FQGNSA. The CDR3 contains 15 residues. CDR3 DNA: TGTGCCAGCAGCTTAGCGCCGAGGGGGCGGACTGAGCAGTTCTTC. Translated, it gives CASSLAPRGRTEQFF.

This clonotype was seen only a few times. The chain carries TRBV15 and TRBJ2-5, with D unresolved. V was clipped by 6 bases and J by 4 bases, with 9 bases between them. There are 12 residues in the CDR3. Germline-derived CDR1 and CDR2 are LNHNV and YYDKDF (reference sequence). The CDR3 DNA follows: TGTGCCACCAGTCCGGGTTCAGAGACCCAGTACTTC. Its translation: CATSPGSETQYF.

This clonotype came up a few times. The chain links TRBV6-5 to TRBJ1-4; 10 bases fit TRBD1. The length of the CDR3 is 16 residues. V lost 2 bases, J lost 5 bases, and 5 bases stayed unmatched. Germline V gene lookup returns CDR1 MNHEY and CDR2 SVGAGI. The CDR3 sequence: CASSYGTGAPNEKLFF. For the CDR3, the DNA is TGTGCCAGCAGTTACGGGACAGGGGCCCCCAATGAAAAACTGTTTTTT.

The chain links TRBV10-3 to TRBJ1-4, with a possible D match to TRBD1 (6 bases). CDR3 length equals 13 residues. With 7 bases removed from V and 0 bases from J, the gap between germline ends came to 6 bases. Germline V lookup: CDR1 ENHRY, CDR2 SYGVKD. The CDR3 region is CAIKGATNEKLFF. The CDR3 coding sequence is TGTGCCATCAAGGGGGCAACTAATGAAAAACTGTTTTTT.

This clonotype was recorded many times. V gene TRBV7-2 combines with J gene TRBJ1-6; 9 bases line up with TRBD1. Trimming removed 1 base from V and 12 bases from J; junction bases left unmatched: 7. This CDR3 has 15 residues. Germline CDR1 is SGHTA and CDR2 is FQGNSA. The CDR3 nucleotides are TGTGCCAGCAGCTTAGGCGGACAGGGGAACTTACCCCTCCACTTT. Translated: CASSLGGQGNLPLHF.

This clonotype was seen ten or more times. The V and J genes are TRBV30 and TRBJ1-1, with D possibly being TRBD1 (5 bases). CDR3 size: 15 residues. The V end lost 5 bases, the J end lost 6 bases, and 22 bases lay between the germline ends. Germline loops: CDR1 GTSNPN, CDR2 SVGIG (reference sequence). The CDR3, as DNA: TGTGCCTGGGTTCTGAGGTTGGGGGGAGGGCCTGAAGCTTTCTTT. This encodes CAWVLRLGGGPEAFF.

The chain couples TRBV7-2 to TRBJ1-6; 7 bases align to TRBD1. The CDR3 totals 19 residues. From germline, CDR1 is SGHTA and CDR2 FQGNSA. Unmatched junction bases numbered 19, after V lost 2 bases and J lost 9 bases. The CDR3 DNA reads TGTGCCAGCAGCTTAACGATCAGGGCCCGACAGGGCGGAGGTTCACCCCTCCACTTT. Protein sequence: CASSLTIRARQGGGSPLHF.

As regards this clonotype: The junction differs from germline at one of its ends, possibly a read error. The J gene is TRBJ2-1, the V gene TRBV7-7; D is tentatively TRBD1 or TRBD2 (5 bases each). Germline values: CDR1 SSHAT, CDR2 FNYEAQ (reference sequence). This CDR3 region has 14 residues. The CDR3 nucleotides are TGTGCTAGCAGCACCGGGACGGCCGTCAATGAGCAGTTCTTC. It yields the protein CASSTGTAVNEQFF.

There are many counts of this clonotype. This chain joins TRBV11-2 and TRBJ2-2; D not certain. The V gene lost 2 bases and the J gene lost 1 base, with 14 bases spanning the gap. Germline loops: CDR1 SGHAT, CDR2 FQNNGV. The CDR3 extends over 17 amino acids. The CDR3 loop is CASSLSWMGGNTGELFF. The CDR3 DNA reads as TGTGCCAGCAGCTTATCGTGGATGGGCGGGAACACCGGGGAGCTGTTTTTT.

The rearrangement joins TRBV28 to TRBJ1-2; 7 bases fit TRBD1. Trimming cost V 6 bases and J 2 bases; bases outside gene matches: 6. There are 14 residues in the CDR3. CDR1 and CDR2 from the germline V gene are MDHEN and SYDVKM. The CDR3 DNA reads TGTGCCAGCAGCTCGGACAGGCGAAACTATGGCTACACCTTC. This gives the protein CASSSDRRNYGYTF.

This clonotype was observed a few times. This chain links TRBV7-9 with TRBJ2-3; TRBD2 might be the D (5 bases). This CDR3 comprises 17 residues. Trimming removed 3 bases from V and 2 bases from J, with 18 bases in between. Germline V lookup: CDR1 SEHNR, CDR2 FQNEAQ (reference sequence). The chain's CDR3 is CASSLFSSQHYTDTQYF. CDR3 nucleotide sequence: TGTGCCAGCAGCTTGTTTTCTAGCCAACACTACACAGATACGCAGTATTTT.

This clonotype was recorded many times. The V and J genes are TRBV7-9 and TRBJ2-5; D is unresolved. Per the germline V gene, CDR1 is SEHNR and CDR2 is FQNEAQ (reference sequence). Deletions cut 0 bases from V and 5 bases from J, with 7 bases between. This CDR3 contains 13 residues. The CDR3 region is CASSLAPVETQYF. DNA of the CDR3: TGTGCCAGCAGCTTAGCGCCCGTGGAGACCCAGTACTTC.

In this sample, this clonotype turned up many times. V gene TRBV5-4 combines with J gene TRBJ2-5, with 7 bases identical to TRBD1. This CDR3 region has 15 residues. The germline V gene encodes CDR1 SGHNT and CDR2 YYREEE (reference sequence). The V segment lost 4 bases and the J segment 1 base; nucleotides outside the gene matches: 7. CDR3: CASSPVRGRQETQYF. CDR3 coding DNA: TGTGCCAGCAGCCCGGTGAGGGGGCGCCAAGAGACCCAGTACTTC.

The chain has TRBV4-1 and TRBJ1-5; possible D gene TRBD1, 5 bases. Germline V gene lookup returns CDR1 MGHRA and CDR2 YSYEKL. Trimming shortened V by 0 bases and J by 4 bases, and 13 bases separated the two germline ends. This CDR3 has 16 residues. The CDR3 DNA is TGCGCCAGCAGCCAAGATGGCGCGACAGCAAATCAGCCCCAGCATTTT. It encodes CASSQDGATANQPQHF.

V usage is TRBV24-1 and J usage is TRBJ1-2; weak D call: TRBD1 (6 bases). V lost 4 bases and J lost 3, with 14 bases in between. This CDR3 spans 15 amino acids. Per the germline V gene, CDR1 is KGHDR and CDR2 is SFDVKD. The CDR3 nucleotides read TGTGCCACCAGTGACCGCAGGACAGAAGACTATGGCTACACCTTC. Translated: CATSDRRTEDYGYTF.

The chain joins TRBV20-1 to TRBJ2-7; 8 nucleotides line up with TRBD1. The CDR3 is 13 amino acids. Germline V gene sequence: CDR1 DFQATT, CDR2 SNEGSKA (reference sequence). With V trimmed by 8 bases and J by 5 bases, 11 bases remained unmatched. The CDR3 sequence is CSLEGAGGHEQYF. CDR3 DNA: TGCAGTCTCGAGGGGGCAGGGGGCCACGAGCAGTACTTC.

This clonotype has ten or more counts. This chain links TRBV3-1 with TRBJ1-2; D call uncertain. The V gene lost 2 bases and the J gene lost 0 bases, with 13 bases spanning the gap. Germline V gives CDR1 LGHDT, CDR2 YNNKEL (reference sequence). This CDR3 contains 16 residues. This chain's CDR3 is CASSQLPDGANYGYTF. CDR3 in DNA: TGTGCCAGCAGCCAACTCCCGGACGGAGCTAACTATGGCTACACCTTC. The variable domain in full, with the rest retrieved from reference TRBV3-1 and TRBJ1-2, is DTAVSQTPKYLVTQMGNDKSIKCEQNLGHDTMYWYKQDSKKFLKIMFSYNNKELIINETVPNRFSPKSPDKAHLNLHINSLELGDSAVYFCASSQLPDGANYGYTFGSGTRLTVV.

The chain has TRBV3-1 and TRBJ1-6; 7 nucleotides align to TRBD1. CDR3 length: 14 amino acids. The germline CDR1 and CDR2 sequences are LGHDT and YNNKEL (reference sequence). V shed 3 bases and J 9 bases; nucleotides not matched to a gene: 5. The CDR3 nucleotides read TGTGCCAGCAGCCAGGCAGGGGGTCGTTCACCCCTCCACTTT. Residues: CASSQAGGRSPLHF.

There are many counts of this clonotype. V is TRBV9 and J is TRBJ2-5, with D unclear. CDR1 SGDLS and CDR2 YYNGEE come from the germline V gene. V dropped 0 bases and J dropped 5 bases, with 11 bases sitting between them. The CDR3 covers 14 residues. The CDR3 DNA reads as TGTGCCAGCAGCGTAGATGGCGCCTTTGAGACCCAGTACTTC. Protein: CASSVDGAFETQYF.

CDR3 region: CSAGGVAGGRETQYF. In DNA form, the CDR3 reads TGCAGTGCGGGGGGGGTAGCGGGGGGCCGAGAGACCCAGTACTTC. This chain joins TRBV20-1 and TRBJ2-5, with 10 bases matching TRBD2. The CDR3 has 15 residues. Germline V gene lookup returns CDR1 DFQATT and CDR2 SNEGSKA (reference sequence). V shed 6 bases and J 4 bases; nucleotides not matched to a gene: 11.

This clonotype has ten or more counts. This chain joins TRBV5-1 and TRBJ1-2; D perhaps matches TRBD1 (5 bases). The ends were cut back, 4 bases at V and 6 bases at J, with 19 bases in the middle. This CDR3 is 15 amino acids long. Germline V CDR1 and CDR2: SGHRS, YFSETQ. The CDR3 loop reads CASSQTSGVLNGYTF. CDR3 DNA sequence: TGCGCCAGCAGCCAAACTTCGGGGGTTTTAAATGGCTACACCTTC.

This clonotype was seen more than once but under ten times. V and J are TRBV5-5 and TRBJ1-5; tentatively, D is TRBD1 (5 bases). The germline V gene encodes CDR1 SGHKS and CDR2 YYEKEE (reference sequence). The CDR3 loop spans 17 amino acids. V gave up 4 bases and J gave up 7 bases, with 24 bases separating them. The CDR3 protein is CASSVSLLDLWGQPQHF. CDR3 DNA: TGTGCCAGCAGCGTATCACTTTTGGACCTTTGGGGGCAGCCCCAGCATTTT.

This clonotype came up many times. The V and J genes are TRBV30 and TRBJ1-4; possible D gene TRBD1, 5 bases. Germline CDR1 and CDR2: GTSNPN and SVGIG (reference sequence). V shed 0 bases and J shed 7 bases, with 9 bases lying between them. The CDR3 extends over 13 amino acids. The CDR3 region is CAWSVSGTEKLFF. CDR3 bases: TGTGCCTGGAGTGTATCCGGGACTGAAAAACTGTTTTTT.

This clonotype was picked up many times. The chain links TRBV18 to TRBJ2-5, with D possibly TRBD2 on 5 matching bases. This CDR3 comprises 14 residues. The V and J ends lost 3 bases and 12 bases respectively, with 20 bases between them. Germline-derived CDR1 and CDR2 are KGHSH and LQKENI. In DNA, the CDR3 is TGTGCCAGCTCACCGCGAGGAGGCCAAGCTCCGGAGTACTTC. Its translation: CASSPRGGQAPEYF. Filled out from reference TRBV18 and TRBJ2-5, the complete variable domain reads NAGVMQNPRHLVRRRGQEARLRCSPMKGHSHVYWYRQLPEEGLKFMVYLQKENIIDESGMPKERFSAEFPKEGPSILRIQQVVRGDSAAYFCASSPRGGQAPEYFGPGTRLLVL.

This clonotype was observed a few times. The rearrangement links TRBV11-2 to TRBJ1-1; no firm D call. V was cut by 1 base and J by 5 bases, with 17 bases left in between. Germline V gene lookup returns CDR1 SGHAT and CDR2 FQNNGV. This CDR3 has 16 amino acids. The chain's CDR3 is CASSLGPVLGRTEAFF. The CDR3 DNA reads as TGTGCCAGCAGCTTAGGCCCGGTTTTGGGGAGGACTGAAGCTTTCTTT. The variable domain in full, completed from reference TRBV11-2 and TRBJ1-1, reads EAGVAQSPRYKIIEKRQSVAFWCNPISGHATLYWYQQILGQGPKLLIQFQNNGVVDDSQLPKDRFSAERLKGVDSTLKIQPAKLEDSAVYLCASSLGPVLGRTEAFFGQGTRLTVV.

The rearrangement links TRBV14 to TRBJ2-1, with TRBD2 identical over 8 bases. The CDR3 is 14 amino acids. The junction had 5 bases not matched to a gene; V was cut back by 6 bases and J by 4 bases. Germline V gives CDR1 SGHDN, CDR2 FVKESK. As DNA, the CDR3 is TGTGCCAGCAGGAAGCGGGGGCAATACAATGAGCAGTTCTTC. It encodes CASRKRGQYNEQFF.

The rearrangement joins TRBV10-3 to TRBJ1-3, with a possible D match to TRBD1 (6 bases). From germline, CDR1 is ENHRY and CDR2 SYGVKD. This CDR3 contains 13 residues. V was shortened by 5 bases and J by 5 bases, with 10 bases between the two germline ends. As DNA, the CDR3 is TGTGCCATCAGTCTGGACAGAAGAAACACCATATATTTT. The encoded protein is CAISLDRRNTIYF.

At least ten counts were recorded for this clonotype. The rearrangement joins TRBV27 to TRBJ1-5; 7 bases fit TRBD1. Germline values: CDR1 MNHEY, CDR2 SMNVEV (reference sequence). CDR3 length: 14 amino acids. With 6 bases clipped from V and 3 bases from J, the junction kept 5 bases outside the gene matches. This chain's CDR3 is CASSLDRDNQPQHF. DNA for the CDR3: TGTGCCAGCAGCTTAGACAGGGACAATCAGCCCCAGCATTTT.